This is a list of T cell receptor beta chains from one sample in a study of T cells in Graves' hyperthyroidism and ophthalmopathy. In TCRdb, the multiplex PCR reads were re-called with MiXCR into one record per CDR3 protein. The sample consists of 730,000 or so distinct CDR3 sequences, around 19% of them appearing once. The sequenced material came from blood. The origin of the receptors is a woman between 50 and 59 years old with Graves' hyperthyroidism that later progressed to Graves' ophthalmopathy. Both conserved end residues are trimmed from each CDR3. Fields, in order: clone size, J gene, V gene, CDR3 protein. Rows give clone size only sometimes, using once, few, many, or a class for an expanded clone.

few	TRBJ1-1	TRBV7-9	ASTSSAPTGWRNTEAF
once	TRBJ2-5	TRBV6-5	ASSYSQYQETQY
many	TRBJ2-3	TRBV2	ASRSQGSTDTQY
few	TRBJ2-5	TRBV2	ASIGEGAEGWSEAQY
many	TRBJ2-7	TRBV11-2	ASSLHPGGQGYEQY
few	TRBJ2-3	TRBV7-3	ASSPGTSGVRTDTQY
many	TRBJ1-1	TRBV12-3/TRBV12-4	ASSFSAYTEAF
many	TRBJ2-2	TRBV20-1	SARDPGLAGNTGELF
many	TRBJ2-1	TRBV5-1	ASSLGQGVHNEQF
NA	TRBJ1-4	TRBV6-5	ASSYGEANEKLF